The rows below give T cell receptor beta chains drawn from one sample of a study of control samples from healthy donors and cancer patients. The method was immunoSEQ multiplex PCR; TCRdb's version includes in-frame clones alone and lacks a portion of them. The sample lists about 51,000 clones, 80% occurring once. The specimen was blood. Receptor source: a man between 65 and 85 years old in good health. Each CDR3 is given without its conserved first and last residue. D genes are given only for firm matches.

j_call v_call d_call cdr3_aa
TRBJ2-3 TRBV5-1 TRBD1 ASSTGRGQGIEVTDTQY
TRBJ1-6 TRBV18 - ASSPIGGVNSPLH
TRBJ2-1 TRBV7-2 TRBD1 ASSPGTGRYNEQF
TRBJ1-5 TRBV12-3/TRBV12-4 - ASSPQGQPQH
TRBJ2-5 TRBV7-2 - ASSWDYQETQY
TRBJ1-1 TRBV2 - ASSQQVNTEAF
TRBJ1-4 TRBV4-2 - ASSRTDRDNEKLF
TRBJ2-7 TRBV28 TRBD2 ASSLGSSGFHEQY
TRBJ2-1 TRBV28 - ASSPPSYVDKQF
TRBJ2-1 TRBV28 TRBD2 ASSLYRGSTSNNEQF